This T cell receptor beta chain stems from a study of T cells after yellow fever vaccination. Across the study: Those fractions that held only low numbers of cells were prepared using the SMART-Seq v4 Ultra Low Input RNA kit.

Study conclusions and caveats: Booster samples showed a return of most primary-vaccination clones (roughly 96% CD4, about 85% CD8). Shared CD4/CD8 clonotypes were a small share, likely from convergent recombination.

The CDR3 spans 15 residues. The germline gives CDR1 SGHKS, CDR2 YYEKEE (reference sequence). V was shortened by 4 bases and J by 5 bases, with 18 bases between the two germline ends. Template-switching 5'RACE yielded the TCR cDNA; a universal primer site and UMIs were added in the process. Via MiXCR, TCRdb re-called the 5' RACE reads, giving one row per CDR3 protein. Of approximately 550,000 distinct CDR3 sequences listed, about a fifth are singletons. This clonotype was observed a handful of times. Antigen unknown. The gene calls are TRBV5-5 and TRBJ1-2; TRBD1 might be the D (6 bases). This TCR derives from a man aged 25-45 years who received the YFV17D yellow fever vaccine. The source material was PBMCs, sampled 15 days after the yellow fever booster vaccination. CDR3 coding DNA: TGTGCCAGCAGCGCCGACAGGACTTCGGGATATGGCTACACCTTC. Translated: CASSADRTSGYGYTF.